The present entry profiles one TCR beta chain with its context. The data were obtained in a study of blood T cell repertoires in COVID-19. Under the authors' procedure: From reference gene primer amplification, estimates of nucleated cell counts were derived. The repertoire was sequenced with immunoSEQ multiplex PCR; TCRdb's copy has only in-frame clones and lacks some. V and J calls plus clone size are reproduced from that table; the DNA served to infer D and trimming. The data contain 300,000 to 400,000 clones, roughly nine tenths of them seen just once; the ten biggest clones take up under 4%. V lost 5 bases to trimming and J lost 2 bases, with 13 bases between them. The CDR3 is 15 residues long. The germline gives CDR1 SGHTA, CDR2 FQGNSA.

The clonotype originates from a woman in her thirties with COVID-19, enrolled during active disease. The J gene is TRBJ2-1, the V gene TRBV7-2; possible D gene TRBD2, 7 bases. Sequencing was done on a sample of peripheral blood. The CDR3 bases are TGTGCCAGCAGCAACAAGGGGGGGGCCTACAATGAGCAGTTCTTC. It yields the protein CASSNKGGAYNEQFF.